The clone carrying this T cell receptor (beta chain) was counted ten times or more. Antigen specificity is unknown. Genomic DNA templated the TCR beta VDJ and CDR3 profiling. TCRdb itself ran the reads through MiXCR, one entry per CDR3 protein. The data show approximately 120,000 distinct CDR3 sequences, over 30% seen once. CD8+CD57+ cell expansion had been shown by flow cytometry in patients chosen for sequencing. Every one of the patients had aplastic anemia (severe, acquired). Trimming left V 5 bases short and J 4 bases short, with 11 bases between. This CDR3 is 13 amino acids long. These data are taken from a study of CD8+CD57+ T cells in acquired aplastic anemia. Study-level information: Sorted CD4+ and CD8+ cells gave an average of approximately 3.1 ug of DNA.

Study results and caveats: Patients and controls shared under 30 CD8+ CDR3 sequences, highly expressed in patients.

The receptor comes from a human donor with aplastic anemia. The sequenced material came from sorted CD4+, CD8+, or CD8+CD57+ T cells (not recorded which) from PBMCs. The chain combines TRBV12-3 or TRBV12-4 with TRBJ1-2; D is unresolved. CDR3 region: CASSGRAGYGYTF. For the CDR3, the DNA is TGTGCCAGCAGTGGGAGGGCCGGCTATGGCTACACCTTC.